This is a list of T cell receptor beta chains from one sample in a study of cytomegalovirus exposure and HLA in healthy donors. Only in-frame clones appear in the TCRdb table, and some are missing; sequencing was by immunoSEQ multiplex PCR. Here the sample spans 50,000 to 60,000 clones, approximately 80% being singletons. The sequencing input was PBMCs. The receptors derive from a female donor in good health and CMV-seronegative. Each CDR3 is given with its conserved first and last residue. D genes are given only for firm matches. Clone size appears in some rows only: once, few, many, or a class for an expanded clone.

-	TRBV4-3	TRBD1	TRBJ1-6	TGCGCCAGCAGCCCGTCCGGGACAGTGTATAATTCACCCCTCCACTTT	CASSPSGTVYNSPLHF
few	TRBV4-1	-	TRBJ1-4	TGCGCCAGCAGCCAAGATCACGTAAGAGAGGCAACTAATGAAAAACTGTTTTTT	CASSQDHVREATNEKLFF
-	TRBV7-9	-	TRBJ2-7	TGTGCCAGCAGCTTTTCCAGCTCCTACGAGCAGTACTTC	CASSFSSSYEQYF
few	TRBV6-1	-	TRBJ2-6	TGTGCCAGCAGTGCTATCAGGGCTGGGGCCAACGTCCTGACTTTC	CASSAIRAGANVLTF
-	TRBV4-3	-	TRBJ2-3	TGCGCCAGCAGCCAAGAAGCGGGCCCAGATACGCAGTATTTT	CASSQEAGPDTQYF
-	TRBV4-1	-	TRBJ2-5	TGCGCCAGCAGCCTCCAGGGGCAGAACCAAGAGACCCAGTACTTC	CASSLQGQNQETQYF
-	TRBV7-6	-	TRBJ1-1	TGTGCCAGCAGCTTAGGGGGCAGGACCTTCATGAACACTGAAGCTTTCTTT	CASSLGGRTFMNTEAFF
-	TRBV5-8	-	TRBJ1-2	TGTGCCAGCAGCCAATACCCCAGGGGTAGCGGCTACACCTTC	CASSQYPRGSGYTF
-	TRBV25-1	TRBD1	TRBJ2-7	TGTGCCAGCACCGACCGGGACAGACCTTTTGGGGAGCAGTACTTC	CASTDRDRPFGEQYF
-	TRBV11-2	-	TRBJ2-4	TGTGCCAGCAGCTTACAATTTCCAGGCATTCAGTACTTC	CASSLQFPGIQYF
-	TRBV6-1	-	TRBJ2-4	TGTGCCAGCAGTGAAGCGGGGGGGCTGGACATTCAGTACTTC	CASSEAGGLDIQYF
-	TRBV5-1	-	TRBJ1-3	TGCGCCAGCAGCTTGGAACAGCCGGTTCCTGGAAACACCATATATTTT	CASSLEQPVPGNTIYF
-	TRBV15	TRBD2	TRBJ2-1	TGTGCCACCAGTATTCCGGAGACTAGCGTGAACTACAATGAGCAGTTCTTC	CATSIPETSVNYNEQFF
-	TRBV18	TRBD1	TRBJ1-2	TGTGCCAGCTCACCACTAACTCAGGGGGCGCGATATGGCTACACCTTC	CASSPLTQGARYGYTF
-	TRBV7-7	-	TRBJ2-5	TGTGCTAGCAGCCTGGCGGTCCAAGAGACCCAGTACTTC	CASSLAVQETQYF
-	TRBV5-6	-	TRBJ2-7	TGTGCCAGCAACCAACTAGACAGGTACGGCGAGCAGTACTTC	CASNQLDRYGEQYF
-	TRBV19	-	TRBJ2-5	TGTGCCAGTAGTATAGTTGGTAGTAGAGCCGAGACCCAGTACTTC	CASSIVGSRAETQYF
-	TRBV5-6	-	TRBJ2-3	TGTGCCAGCAGCCGAGGTTTCCCCACAGATACGCAGTATTTT	CASSRGFPTDTQYF
-	TRBV7-2	-	TRBJ1-2	TGTGCCAGCAGCCCGGCAGGAGGAAACTATGGCTACACCTTC	CASSPAGGNYGYTF
-	TRBV19	TRBD1	TRBJ2-7	TGTGCCAGTAGTCGGTACAGGGGGGACGAGCAGTACTTC	CASSRYRGDEQYF
-	TRBV7-9	TRBD1	TRBJ2-3	TGTGCCAGCAGCCTGGGACAGGCTAGCACAGATACGCAGTATTTT	CASSLGQASTDTQYF
-	TRBV5-1	TRBD1	TRBJ1-1	TGCGCCAGCAGCTTAGACAGGGCGCCTTCTGAAGCTTTCTTT	CASSLDRAPSEAFF
-	TRBV7-2	-	TRBJ2-3	TGTGCCAGCAGCCCCCCGGGGGGCAGGGGGCCCCCGGATACGCAGTATTTT	CASSPPGGRGPPDTQYF
once	TRBV4-1	TRBD1	TRBJ1-2	TGCGCCAGCAGCCTGGGGACAGGCTCCTTCTATGGCTACACCTTC	CASSLGTGSFYGYTF
-	TRBV11-2	-	TRBJ2-5	TGTGCCAGCACCCTTATCATGGGCCGCCAAGAGACCCAGTACTTC	CASTLIMGRQETQYF
-	TRBV29-1	-	TRBJ2-7	TGCAGCGTCCTCAAACTCAGGGATCGACACTACGAGCAGTACTTC	CSVLKLRDRHYEQYF
once	TRBV6-1	TRBD1	TRBJ2-7	TGTGCCAGCGGCCGTGACAGGGGTGAGCAGTACTTC	CASGRDRGEQYF
-	TRBV5-1	TRBD2	TRBJ2-2	TGCGCCAGCAGCTACTACTCCAGTCTTAGCGGGGGGGGAAAATCCGGGGAGCTGTTTTTT	CASSYYSSLSGGGKSGELFF
-	TRBV11-2	-	TRBJ2-7	TGTGCCAGCAGCTTAGGGACTCTCGAGCAGTACTTC	CASSLGTLEQYF
-	TRBV7-9	TRBD1	TRBJ2-7	TGTGCCAGCAGCCTCCGACAGGGGGATTCCTACGAGCAGTACTTC	CASSLRQGDSYEQYF
-	TRBV18	TRBD1	TRBJ1-6	TGTGCCAGCTCACAGGTAACAGGGGTGATGGCCCTCCACTTT	CASSQVTGVMALHF
-	TRBV30	-	TRBJ2-1	TGTGCCTCGGGACTTCTCTCCTACAATGAGCAGTTCTTC	CASGLLSYNEQFF
-	TRBV19	TRBD2	TRBJ2-1	TGTGCCAGTTCCTTGGGGGGGGGAACCTACAATGAGCAGTTCTTC	CASSLGGGTYNEQFF
-	TRBV4-3	TRBD1	TRBJ1-5	TGCGCCAGCAGCCAAGATCAGATAAAGGGGGCCAATCAGCCCCAGCATTTT	CASSQDQIKGANQPQHF
-	TRBV7-3	TRBD1	TRBJ1-1	TGTGCCAGCAGCATGACAGGGGGCACTGGGGAAGCTTTCTTT	CASSMTGGTGEAFF
once	TRBV5-8	-	TRBJ1-5	TGTGCCAGCAGCTTGAGAGGGTTTAGCAATCAGCCCCAGCATTTT	CASSLRGFSNQPQHF